Listed here are 31 T cell receptor beta chains from one sample, sequenced in a study of T cell responses to AZD1222 COVID-19 vaccine. The data were produced by immunoSEQ multiplex PCR, yet TCRdb's version contains in-frame clones alone and is incomplete. Seen here are 150,000 to 200,000 clones, 92% observed once, and the top ten hold about 10%. Here the sequenced sample was peripheral blood, taken on day 0 of AZD1222 vaccination. Receptors were obtained from an adult in good health.

J is TRBJ1-2 and V is TRBV4-2; D remains unclear. The CDR3 consists of 16 residues. The V end lost 4 bases, the J end lost 2 bases, and 17 bases lay between the germline ends. Germline values: CDR1 LGHNA, CDR2 YNFKEQ. CDR3 amino acids: CASSLHTLERNYGYTF. The CDR3 nucleotides are TGTGCCAGCAGCCTTCACACCCTAGAAAGAAACTATGGCTACACCTTC.

The genes are TRBV4-3 and TRBJ1-2, with 7 bases fitting TRBD1. CDR1 is LGHNA, CDR2 YSLEER, per germline. V trimming: 3 bases; J trimming: 4 bases; junction bases outside the gene matches: 8. The CDR3 is 15 amino acids. The CDR3 bases are TGCGCCAGCAGCCAGGACGACAGGGTTGGCTATGGCTACACCTTC. It codes for CASSQDDRVGYGYTF.

The rearrangement joins TRBV5-6 to TRBJ2-3, with D hard to call. Trimming removed 1 base at V and 3 bases at J, with 12 bases between. CDR3 size: 15 residues. Germline CDR1 SGHDT, CDR2 YYEEEE. CDR3 sequence: CASSLRWVSTDTQYF. The CDR3 DNA sequence: TGTGCCAGCAGCTTGAGGTGGGTTAGTACAGATACGCAGTATTTT.

The chain employs TRBV30 and TRBJ1-6; 8 positions agree with TRBD1. The CDR3 is made up of 17 amino acids. The trim removed 8 bases at V and 0 bases at J, leaving 12 bases unmatched. Germline CDR1 and CDR2: GTSNPN and SVGIG (reference sequence). The DNA for the CDR3 is TGTGCCCCTCCGACCGGGACAGGATCCTCCTATAATTCACCCCTCCACTTT. Its translation: CAPPTGTGSSYNSPLHF.

V usage is TRBV28 and J usage is TRBJ1-5; no clear D gene. Germline V gene sequence: CDR1 MDHEN, CDR2 SYDVKM. Deletions cut 8 bases from V and 5 bases from J, with 16 bases between. CDR3 length equals 14 residues. This chain's CDR3 is CASGPVEGHQPQHF. The CDR3 coding sequence is TGTGCCAGCGGACCCGTGGAAGGGCATCAGCCCCAGCATTTT.

This rearrangement joins TRBV28 to TRBJ2-7; D may be TRBD2 (6 bases). The CDR3 covers 13 residues. The V gene lost 5 bases and the J gene lost 3 bases, with 11 bases spanning the gap. Germline V CDR1 and CDR2: MDHEN, SYDVKM. The CDR3 coding sequence is TGTGCCAGCAGTCCGGGGCGGGGCTACGAGCAGTACGTC. Translated, it gives CASSPGRGYEQYV.

The rearrangement links TRBV9 to TRBJ2-1, with D perhaps matching TRBD1 or TRBD2 (5 bases each). Germline V gives CDR1 SGDLS, CDR2 YYNGEE. This CDR3 spans 17 amino acids. Trimming took 3 bases from V and 1 from J, leaving 17 bases between them. CDR3: CASSEPKWGISYNEQFF. In DNA form, the CDR3 reads TGTGCCAGCAGCGAGCCTAAGTGGGGGATATCCTACAATGAGCAGTTCTTC.

Here the CDR3 reads CASSLLLGIREQYV. CDR3 in DNA: TGTGCCAGCAGCTTGCTGCTCGGGATTCGCGAGCAGTACGTC. This chain links TRBV5-5 with TRBJ2-7; possibly TRBD2 for D (5 bases). The V end lost 1 base, the J end lost 6 bases, and 14 bases lay between the germline ends. The CDR3 has 14 amino acids. The germline V gene encodes CDR1 SGHKS and CDR2 YYEKEE (reference sequence).

The V gene is TRBV14, the J gene TRBJ1-2; D possibly corresponds to TRBD1 (6 bases). V was pared by 4 bases and J by 4 bases, with 13 bases between. The CDR3 contains 14 residues. Looked up from germline, CDR1 is SGHDN and CDR2 is FVKESK. Here the CDR3 reads CASSPRGARYGYTF. The CDR3 DNA is TGTGCCAGCAGCCCCCGGGGGGCTCGCTATGGCTACACCTTC.

This chain uses TRBV7-2 with TRBJ1-4; TRBD1 matches at 7 bases. The CDR3 runs to 15 residues. V lost 5 bases to trimming and J lost 7 bases; unmatched junction nucleotides: 10. Germline CDR1 reads SGHTA; CDR2 reads FQGNSA. DNA of the CDR3: TGTGCCAGCAGCCCCCAGACAGGGCTTGGTGAAAAACTGTTTTTT. Translated, it gives CASSPQTGLGEKLFF.

This clone was seen more than once but under ten times. V is TRBV27 and J is TRBJ2-2; TRBD2 matches 9 bases. The CDR3 covers 15 residues. Germline V CDR1 and CDR2: MNHEY, SMNVEV (reference sequence). The CDR3 nucleotides read TGTGCTCGCACTCGGCGGGGGGGCAAACACGGGGAGCTGTTTTTT. It encodes CARTRRGGKHGELFF.

The CDR3 coding sequence is TGTGCCAGCAGCCCTCCGGGTCTCTCCTACGAGCAGTACTTC. Its protein is CASSPPGLSYEQYF. This chain links TRBV13 with TRBJ2-7; D is ambiguous. This CDR3 has 14 amino acids. V lost 5 bases to trimming and J lost 0 bases, with 11 bases between them. Germline CDR1 PRHDT, CDR2 FYEKMQ (reference sequence).

This chain joins TRBV10-1 and TRBJ2-7; 7 bases map to TRBD1. Unmatched junction bases numbered 20, after V lost 0 bases and J lost 3 bases. This CDR3 comprises 20 residues. Germline lookup yields CDR1 WNHNN and CDR2 SYGVQD (reference sequence). Here the CDR3 DNA reads TGCGCCAGCAGTGAGTCGACTCGAGACAGGGCTTATCCTAAACTCTACGAGCAGTACGTC. It is translated as CASSESTRDRAYPKLYEQYV.

This clone was seen just once. The chain is built from TRBV2 and TRBJ2-1; no clear D. This CDR3 has 15 amino acids. Germline V gene lookup returns CDR1 SNHLY and CDR2 FYNNEI. The V gene lost 1 base and the J gene lost 6 bases, with 13 bases spanning the gap. CDR3 in amino acids: CASSEVVVAGNEQFF. As DNA, the CDR3 is TGTGCCAGCAGTGAAGTAGTGGTTGCAGGCAATGAGCAGTTCTTC.

The rearrangement links TRBV30 to TRBJ1-1; D might be TRBD1 (5 bases). The CDR3 consists of 11 residues. Trimming stripped 5 bases from V and 6 bases from J, with 10 bases between. Germline CDR1 reads GTSNPN; CDR2 reads SVGIG (reference sequence). The CDR3 loop is CAWFQGAEAFF. The CDR3 DNA follows: TGTGCCTGGTTTCAGGGCGCTGAAGCTTTCTTT.

J is TRBJ1-2 and V is TRBV12-3 or TRBV12-4; D remains unclear. Trimming took 1 base from V and 8 from J, leaving 11 bases between them. This CDR3 region has 13 residues. The CDR3 nucleotides read TGTGCCAGCAGTTTAGAGGCGGGATTCGGCTACACCTTC. It yields the protein CASSLEAGFGYTF.

CDR3 protein: CASSLEPGRNSPLHF. CDR3 bases: TGTGCCAGCAGTTTGGAACCGGGTCGGAATTCACCCCTCCACTTT. This chain connects TRBV27 to TRBJ1-6, with D unclear. Germline V gene data show CDR1 as MNHEY and CDR2 as SMNVEV (reference sequence). This CDR3 contains 15 residues. The germline V and J ends were trimmed by 3 bases and 7 bases, with 13 bases remaining between them.

The chain joins TRBV30 to TRBJ1-1; D may be TRBD1 (5 bases). The CDR3 runs 15 residues. Germline values: CDR1 GTSNPN, CDR2 SVGIG (reference sequence). The V end lost 0 bases, the J end lost 2 bases, and 13 bases lay between the germline ends. The CDR3: CAWSVQGVFNTEAFF. The CDR3 nucleotides read TGTGCCTGGAGTGTGCAGGGAGTTTTTAACACTGAAGCTTTCTTT.

This chain joins TRBV7-8 and TRBJ1-3; D gene unclear. Germline-derived CDR1 and CDR2 are SGHVS and FQNEAQ. CDR3 length: 16 amino acids. Trimming removed 5 bases at V and 3 bases at J, with 17 bases between. CDR3 region: CASSPQIGESGNTIYF. The CDR3 region has the DNA TGTGCCAGCAGCCCCCAAATTGGTGAAAGTGGAAACACCATATATTTT.

This clone was counted once. V gene TRBV28 combines with J gene TRBJ2-7, with D unresolved. This CDR3 contains 16 residues. The germline CDR1 and CDR2 sequences are MDHEN and SYDVKM. V lost 2 bases and J lost 8, with 22 bases in between. The CDR3: CASSLGSAGGRMKQYV. The CDR3 DNA reads as TGTGCCAGCAGTTTAGGCTCGGCTGGCGGCCGCATGAAGCAGTACGTC.

The J gene is TRBJ2-3, the V gene TRBV19; the D gene could be TRBD1 or TRBD2 (5 bases each). Looked up from germline, CDR1 is LNHDA and CDR2 is SQIVND (reference sequence). Trimming pared 6 bases from V and 0 bases from J, leaving 16 bases between. CDR3 length: 16 amino acids. This CDR3 reads CASRGPKGGSTDTQYF. CDR3 coding DNA: TGTGCCAGTAGGGGACCAAAGGGCGGGAGCACAGATACGCAGTATTTT. The full variable domain, its missing parts supplied by reference TRBV19 and TRBJ2-3, is DGGITQSPKYLFRKEGQNVTLSCEQNLNHDAMYWYRQDPGQGLRLIYYSQIVNDFQKGDIAEGYSVSREKKESFPLTVTSAQKNPTAFYLCASRGPKGGSTDTQYFGPGTRLTVL.

The chain carries TRBV29-1 and TRBJ1-2; weak D call: TRBD1 (6 bases). There are 11 residues in the CDR3. The germline V and J ends were trimmed by 4 bases and 5 bases, with 8 bases remaining between them. Germline V gene lookup returns CDR1 SQVTM and CDR2 ANQGSEA. The CDR3 sequence: CSVATGYGYTF. The CDR3 DNA is TGCAGCGTTGCGACAGGATATGGCTACACCTTC.

The rearrangement joins TRBV6-2 or TRBV6-3 to TRBJ1-2; 8 nucleotides match TRBD1. Unmatched junction bases numbered 15, after V lost 6 bases and J lost 3 bases. This CDR3 region has 17 residues. The germline V gene encodes CDR1 MNHEY and CDR2 SVGEGT. CDR3 residues: CASSFPSRGQEDYGYTF. In DNA form, the CDR3 reads TGTGCCAGCAGCTTCCCATCCAGGGGGCAAGAGGACTATGGCTACACCTTC.

This chain joins TRBV7-2 and TRBJ1-1, with TRBD1 matching 10 bases. The CDR3 sequence is 15 residues long. CDR1 is SGHTA, CDR2 FQGNSA, per germline. The junction had 8 bases not matched to a gene; V was cut back by 5 bases and J by 5 bases. The CDR3 nucleotides are TGTGCCAGCAGCCCATCCGGGACAGGGGTGACTGAAGCTTTCTTT. As protein: CASSPSGTGVTEAFF.

The chain combines TRBV29-1 with TRBJ2-3, with 14 bases aligning to TRBD2. V was pared by 8 bases and J by 11 bases, with 15 bases of the junction left unmatched. Germline assignment: CDR1 SQVTM and CDR2 ANQGSEA. The CDR3 has 15 residues. CDR3 DNA sequence: TGCAGCTCCGCGGGGACTAGCGGGAGCTCAGGGGGGCAGTATTTT. This translates into CSSAGTSGSSGGQYF.

The chain carries TRBV6-6 and TRBJ1-5; D not certain. CDR3 length: 13 amino acids. Looked up from germline, CDR1 is MNHNY and CDR2 is SVGAGI (reference sequence). Trimming cost V 2 bases and J 5 bases, with 7 bases left between them. The CDR3 DNA sequence: TGTGCCAGCAGTTACACAGTAGATCAGCCCCAGCATTTT. Its translation is CASSYTVDQPQHF.

This sequence joins TRBV29-1 and TRBJ1-2; 7 bases line up with TRBD1. The CDR3 covers 13 residues. Germline V gene lookup returns CDR1 SQVTM and CDR2 ANQGSEA. Trimming took 6 bases from V and 4 from J; bases not matched to a gene: 8. The CDR3 here is CSVLGGTVYGYTF. The CDR3 DNA is TGCAGCGTCCTCGGGGGGACAGTCTATGGCTACACCTTC.

The chain recombines TRBV7-2 with TRBJ2-3, with TRBD2 identical over 11 bases. With 5 bases clipped from V and 1 base from J, the junction kept 2 bases outside the gene matches. The V gene's germline CDR1 is SGHTA and CDR2 FQGNSA. This CDR3 is 15 amino acids long. In nucleotides, the CDR3 is TGTGCCAGCAGCAAGGGACTAGCGGGCACAGATACGCAGTATTTT. This codes for CASSKGLAGTDTQYF.

V and J are TRBV29-1 and TRBJ1-1; D unclear. CDR1 SQVTM and CDR2 ANQGSEA come from the germline V gene. V shed 7 bases and J shed 5 bases, with 11 bases lying between them. The CDR3 extends over 11 amino acids. The CDR3 bases are TGCAGCGGTGAGGAGCAGACTGAAGCTTTCTTT. As protein: CSGEEQTEAFF. Looking up the rest from reference TRBV29-1 and TRBJ1-1 gives the full variable domain: SAVISQKPSRDICQRGTSLTIQCQVDSQVTMMFWYRQQPGQSLTLIATANQGSEATYESGFVIDKFPISRPNLTFSTLTVSNMSPEDSSIYLCSGEEQTEAFFGQGTRLTVV.

This clone was picked up a small number of times. The chain uses TRBV29-1 and TRBJ2-1; possible D gene TRBD2, 5 bases. V gave up 7 bases and J gave up 0 bases, with 10 bases separating them. The germline V gene has CDR1 SQVTM and CDR2 ANQGSEA. The CDR3 runs to 13 residues. Written as DNA, the CDR3 is TGCAGCGCTAGCACCAGCTCCTACAATGAGCAGTTCTTC. Encoded protein: CSASTSSYNEQFF.

This rearrangement joins TRBV14 to TRBJ2-1; D is undetermined. There are 12 residues in the CDR3. The germline V gene encodes CDR1 SGHDN and CDR2 FVKESK. The V end lost 1 base, the J end lost 4 bases, and 2 bases lay between the germline ends. The CDR3 spells CASSQGYNEQFF. The CDR3 nucleotides read TGTGCCAGCAGCCAAGGTTACAATGAGCAGTTCTTC.